These 10 T cell receptor beta chains came from one sample sequenced in a study of cytomegalovirus exposure and HLA in healthy donors. Primers included in the PCR were 60 Vbeta and 13 Jbeta primers. This table comes from immunoSEQ multiplex PCR, and its TCRdb copy is limited to in-frame clones, with some not included. The sample yields 150,000 to 200,000 clones, about four fifths seen once. Sequenced input: PBMCs. Receptors were obtained from a man aged 18 to 29 in good health and CMV-seronegative.

The chain is built from TRBV5-8 and TRBJ1-5; D might be TRBD1 (6 bases). Germline V gene sequence: CDR1 SGHTS, CDR2 YDEGEE. CDR3 size: 15 residues. Trimming removed 7 bases at V and 4 bases at J, with 18 bases between. CDR3 DNA: TGTGCCAGCTCCGCCCTACGACAGGCGAATCAGCCCCAGCATTTT. It codes for CASSALRQANQPQHF.

The J gene is TRBJ2-7, the V gene TRBV4-1; TRBD2 aligns across 8 bases. CDR1 and CDR2 (germline): MGHRA, YSYEKL. CDR3 length: 16 residues. V trimming: 4 bases; J trimming: 7 bases; junction bases outside the gene matches: 15. CDR3 region: CASSPRRGLALREQYF. As DNA, the CDR3 is TGCGCCAGCAGCCCAAGGCGTGGACTAGCCCTGAGAGAGCAGTACTTC.

The V and J genes are TRBV28 and TRBJ1-5, with 11 positions matching TRBD1. The V gene end was trimmed by 6 bases and the J gene end by 2 bases; junction bases not matched to a gene: 3. The CDR3 runs 15 residues. Germline CDR1 and CDR2: MDHEN and SYDVKM. As DNA, the CDR3 is TGTGCCAGCAGCCGGACAGGGGGCCGCAATCAGCCCCAGCATTTT. It codes for CASSRTGGRNQPQHF.

The chain employs TRBV4-3 and TRBJ1-2; TRBD1 agrees at 7 bases. Unmatched junction bases numbered 5, after V lost 0 bases and J lost 7 bases. Germline V CDR1 and CDR2: LGHNA, YSLEER. The CDR3 contains 14 residues. CDR3 loop: CASSQDRGQGGYTF. CDR3 sequence (DNA): TGCGCCAGCAGCCAAGATAGGGGGCAGGGTGGCTACACCTTC.

Concerning this clone: Relative to the germline gene, one junction end is altered; a read error may explain this. The CDR3 nucleotides are TGTGCCAGCTCACCAGCGGGACGCTCTGGAAACGCCATATATTTT. Protein product: CASSPAGRSGNAIYF. The rearrangement joins TRBV18 to TRBJ1-3; TRBD1 might be the D (5 bases). Germline V gene sequence: CDR1 KGHSH, CDR2 LQKENI. This CDR3 contains 15 residues.

The chain links TRBV5-1 to TRBJ1-5; D is perhaps TRBD1 (5 bases). V shed 4 bases and J shed 4 bases, with 12 bases lying between them. Germline loops: CDR1 SGHRS, CDR2 YFSETQ. The CDR3 consists of 14 residues. CDR3: CASSPDGANQPQHF. The DNA of the CDR3 is TGCGCCAGCAGCCCCGATGGGGCAAATCAGCCCCAGCATTTT.

V gene TRBV5-5 combines with J gene TRBJ1-5; TRBD1 matches at 9 bases. Germline V gene lookup returns CDR1 SGHKS and CDR2 YYEKEE (reference sequence). The ends lost 3 bases at V and 4 bases at J; junction bases unmatched: 8. The CDR3 runs to 16 residues. The CDR3 loop reads CASSSGRTGENQPQHF. CDR3 bases: TGTGCCAGCAGCTCCGGCAGGACAGGGGAGAATCAGCCCCAGCATTTT.

This rearrangement joins TRBV7-2 to TRBJ2-3; 10 positions match TRBD2. Germline CDR1 reads SGHTA; CDR2 reads FQGNSA. J gave up 1 base and V 4 bases, and 8 bases lay outside the gene matches. The CDR3 spans 17 residues. CDR3 nucleotide sequence: TGTGCCAGCAGCTACCCAACTAGCGGGACGGGCACAGATACGCAGTATTTT. It is translated as CASSYPTSGTGTDTQYF.

The V gene is TRBV11-2, the J gene TRBJ2-2, with D unresolved. Per germline, CDR1 SGHAT and CDR2 FQNNGV. This CDR3 contains 13 residues. V lost 1 base, J lost 6 bases, and 6 bases lay in between. In DNA, the CDR3 is TGTGCCAGCAGCTTAGTTACAGCCGGGGAGCTGTTTTTT. Protein: CASSLVTAGELFF.

The chain is built from TRBV14 and TRBJ1-4; no reliable D call. This CDR3 spans 15 amino acids. Deletions cut 3 bases from V and 6 bases from J, with 14 bases between. Looked up from germline, CDR1 is SGHDN and CDR2 is FVKESK. As DNA, the CDR3 is TGTGCCAGCAGCCAGTTAGAATCGGGGTATGAAAAACTGTTTTTT. Its protein product is CASSQLESGYEKLFF.